This T cell receptor (beta chain) was obtained from a study of metastatic and nonmetastatic thyroid tumors. The CDR3 is 16 amino acids. Germline values: CDR1 SGHAT, CDR2 FQNNGV. A word on this clone: The junction and the germline gene differ at one end; a read error may be behind it.

TCRdb ran MiXCR on the PCR reads. The sample has tens of thousands of clones; around 33% are singletons. None of the patients had undergone any treatment ahead of thyroid surgery. This receptor was obtained from a female donor with papillary thyroid cancer or a benign thyroid nodule (not recorded which). Some clones in this sample may be carry-over from other donors' samples. The chain combines TRBV11-2 with TRBJ2-2, with D perhaps being TRBD1 or TRBD2 (5 bases each). Sequenced material: tumor tissue. The DNA of the CDR3 is TGTGCCAGCAGCTCATCCGGGACGTCGAACACCGGGGAACTGTTTTTT. This sequence encodes CASSSSGTSNTGELFF.